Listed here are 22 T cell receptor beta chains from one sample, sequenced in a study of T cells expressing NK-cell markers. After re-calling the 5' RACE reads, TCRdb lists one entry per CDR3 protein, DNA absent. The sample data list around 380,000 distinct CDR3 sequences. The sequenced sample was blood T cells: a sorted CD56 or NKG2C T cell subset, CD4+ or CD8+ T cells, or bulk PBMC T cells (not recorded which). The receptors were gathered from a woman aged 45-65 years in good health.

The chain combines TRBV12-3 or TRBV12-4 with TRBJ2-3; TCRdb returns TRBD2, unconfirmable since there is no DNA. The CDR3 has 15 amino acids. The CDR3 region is CASSFSGPSGDTQYF.

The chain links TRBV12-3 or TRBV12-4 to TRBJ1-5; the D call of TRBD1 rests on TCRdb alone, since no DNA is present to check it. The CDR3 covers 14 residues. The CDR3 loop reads CASTLVGREQPQHF.

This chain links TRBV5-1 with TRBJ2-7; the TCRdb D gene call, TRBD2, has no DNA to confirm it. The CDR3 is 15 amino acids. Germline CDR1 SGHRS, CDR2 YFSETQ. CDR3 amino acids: CASRNSGTSSYEQYF.

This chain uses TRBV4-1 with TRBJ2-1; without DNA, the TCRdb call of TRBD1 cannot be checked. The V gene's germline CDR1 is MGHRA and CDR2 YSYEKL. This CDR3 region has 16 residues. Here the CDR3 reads CASSQDPRGIYNEQFF.

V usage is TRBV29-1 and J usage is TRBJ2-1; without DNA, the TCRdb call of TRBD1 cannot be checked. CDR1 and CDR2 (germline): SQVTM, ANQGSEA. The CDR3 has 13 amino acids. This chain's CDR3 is CSVPGAAYNEQFF.

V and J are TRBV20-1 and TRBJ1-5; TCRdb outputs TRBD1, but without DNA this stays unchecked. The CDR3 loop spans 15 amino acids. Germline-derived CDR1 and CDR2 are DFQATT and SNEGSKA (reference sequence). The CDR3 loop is CSASRGISEIVPQHF.

The CDR3: CSAPTERATYEQYF. The V call is TRBV20-1, the J call TRBJ2-7; the TCRdb D gene call, TRBD2, has no DNA to confirm it. This CDR3 comprises 14 residues. The V gene's germline CDR1 is DFQATT and CDR2 SNEGSKA (reference sequence).

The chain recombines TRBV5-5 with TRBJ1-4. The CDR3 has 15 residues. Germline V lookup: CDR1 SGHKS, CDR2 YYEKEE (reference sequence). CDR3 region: CASSLAGLINQELFF.

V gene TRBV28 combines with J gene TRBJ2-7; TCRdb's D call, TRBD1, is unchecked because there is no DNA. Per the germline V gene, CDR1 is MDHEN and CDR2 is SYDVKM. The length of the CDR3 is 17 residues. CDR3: CASSYLPGTGASYEQYF.

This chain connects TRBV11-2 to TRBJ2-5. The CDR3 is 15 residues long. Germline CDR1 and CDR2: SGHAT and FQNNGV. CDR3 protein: CASSLVVNERETQYF.

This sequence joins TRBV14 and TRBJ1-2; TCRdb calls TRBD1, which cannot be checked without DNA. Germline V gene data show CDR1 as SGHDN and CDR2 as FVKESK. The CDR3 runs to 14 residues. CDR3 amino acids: CASGPDRTNYGYTF.

The CDR3 protein is CASSLEGGVAYEQYF. The chain employs TRBV11-2 and TRBJ2-7; TCRdb picks TRBD1, but there is no DNA to check that call. CDR1 and CDR2 (germline): SGHAT, FQNNGV. This CDR3 is built from 15 residues. The complete variable domain, with remaining parts taken from reference TRBV11-2 and TRBJ2-7, reads EAGVAQSPRYKIIEKRQSVAFWCNPISGHATLYWYQQILGQGPKLLIQFQNNGVVDDSQLPKDRFSAERLKGVDSTLKIQPAKLEDSAVYLCASSLEGGVAYEQYFGPGTRLTVT.

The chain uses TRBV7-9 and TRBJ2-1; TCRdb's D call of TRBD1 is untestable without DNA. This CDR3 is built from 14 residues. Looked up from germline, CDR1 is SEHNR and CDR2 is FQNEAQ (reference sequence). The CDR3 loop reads CASGPDRVFHEQFF.

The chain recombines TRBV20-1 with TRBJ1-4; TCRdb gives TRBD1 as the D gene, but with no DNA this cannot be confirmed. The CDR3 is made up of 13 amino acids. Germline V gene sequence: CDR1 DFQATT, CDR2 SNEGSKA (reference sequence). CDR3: CSAEDREGEKLFF.

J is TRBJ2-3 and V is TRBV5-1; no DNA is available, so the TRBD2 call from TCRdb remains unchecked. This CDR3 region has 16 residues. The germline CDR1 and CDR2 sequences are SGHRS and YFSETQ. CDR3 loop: CASSPLAGPSTDTQYF.

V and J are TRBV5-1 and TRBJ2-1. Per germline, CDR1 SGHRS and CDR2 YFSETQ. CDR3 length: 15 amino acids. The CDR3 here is CASNSETELFNEQFF.

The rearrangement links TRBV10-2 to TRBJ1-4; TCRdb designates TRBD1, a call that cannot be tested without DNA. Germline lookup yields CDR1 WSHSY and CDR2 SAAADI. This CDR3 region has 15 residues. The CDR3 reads CASSDTGTGNEKLFF.

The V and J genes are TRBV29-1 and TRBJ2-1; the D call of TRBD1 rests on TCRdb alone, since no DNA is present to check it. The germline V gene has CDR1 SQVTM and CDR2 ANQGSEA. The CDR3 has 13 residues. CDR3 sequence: CSVPGGLHDEQFF.

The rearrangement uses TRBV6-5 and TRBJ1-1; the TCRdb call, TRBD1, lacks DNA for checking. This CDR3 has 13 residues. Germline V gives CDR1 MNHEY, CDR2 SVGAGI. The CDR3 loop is CASSTPGTNEAFF.

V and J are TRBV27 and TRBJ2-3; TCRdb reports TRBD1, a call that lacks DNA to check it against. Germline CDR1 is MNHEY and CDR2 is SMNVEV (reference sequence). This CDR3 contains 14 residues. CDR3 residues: CASTGGSSTDTQYF.

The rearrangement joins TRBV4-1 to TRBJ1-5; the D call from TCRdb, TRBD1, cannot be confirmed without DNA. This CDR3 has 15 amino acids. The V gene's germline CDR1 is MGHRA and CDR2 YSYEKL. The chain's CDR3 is CASSQDQQGNQPQHF.

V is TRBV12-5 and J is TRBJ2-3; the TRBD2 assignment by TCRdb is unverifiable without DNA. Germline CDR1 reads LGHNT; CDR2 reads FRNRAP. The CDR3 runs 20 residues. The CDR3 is CASAPIPRTSGDVGSDTQYF.